Given below is one TCR beta chain in context. This sample stems from a study of blood T cell repertoires in COVID-19. Study at large: The United States, Italy and Spain provided the acute and convalescent COVID-19 samples. T cells, B-cell-depleted T cells, or PBMCs provided the cDNA or gDNA that served as material.

Under the authors' procedure: Amplifying reference gene primers gave estimates of nucleated cell counts. TCRdb's copy holds only in-frame clones and misses some; the assay was immunoSEQ multiplex PCR. The DNA was the basis for D and trimming; V, J and clone size are from that table. The sample carries over 90,000 clones, about 85% recorded once. V was cut by 2 bases and J by 4 bases, with 13 bases left in between. The germline CDR1 and CDR2 sequences are SGDLS and YYNGEE. This CDR3 contains 15 residues. Sequences were obtained from peripheral blood. The rearrangement uses TRBV9 and TRBJ1-3; TRBD1 might be the D (6 bases). This TCR was sampled from a man aged 60-69 years with acute or convalescent COVID-19. CDR3 DNA: TGTGCCAGCAGCGTTACAGGGCTGTACGGAAACACCATATATTTT. Protein sequence: CASSVTGLYGNTIYF.